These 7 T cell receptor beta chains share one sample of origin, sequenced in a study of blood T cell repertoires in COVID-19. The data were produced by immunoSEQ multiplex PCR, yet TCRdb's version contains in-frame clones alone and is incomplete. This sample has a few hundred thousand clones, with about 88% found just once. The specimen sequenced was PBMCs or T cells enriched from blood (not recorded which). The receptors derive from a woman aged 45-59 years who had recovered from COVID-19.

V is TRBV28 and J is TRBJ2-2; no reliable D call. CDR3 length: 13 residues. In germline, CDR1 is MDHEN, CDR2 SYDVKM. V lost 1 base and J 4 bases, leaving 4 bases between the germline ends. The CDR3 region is CASSLSSTGELFF. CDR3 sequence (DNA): TGTGCCAGCAGTTTATCTAGCACCGGGGAGCTGTTTTTT.

In DNA, the CDR3 is TGTGCCAGCAGTATCCAGGGAAACGCTTTGGGTTCACCCCTCCACTTT. The encoded protein is CASSIQGNALGSPLHF. The V call is TRBV2, the J call TRBJ1-6, with D perhaps matching TRBD1 (5 bases). V lost 5 bases and J lost 9, with 20 bases in between. There are 16 residues in the CDR3. Germline lookup yields CDR1 SNHLY and CDR2 FYNNEI.

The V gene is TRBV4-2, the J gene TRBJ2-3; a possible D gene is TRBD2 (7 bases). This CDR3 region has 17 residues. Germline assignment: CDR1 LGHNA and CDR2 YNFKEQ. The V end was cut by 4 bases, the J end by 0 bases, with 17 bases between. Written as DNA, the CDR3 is TGTGCCAGCAGCCCTCAGCGGGACATAACTAGCACAGATACGCAGTATTTT. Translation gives CASSPQRDITSTDTQYF.

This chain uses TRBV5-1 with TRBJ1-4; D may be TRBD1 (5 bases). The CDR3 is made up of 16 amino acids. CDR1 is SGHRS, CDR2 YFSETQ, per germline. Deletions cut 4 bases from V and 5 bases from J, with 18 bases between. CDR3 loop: CASSGATATENEKLFF. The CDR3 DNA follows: TGCGCCAGCAGCGGCGCCACGGCGACAGAAAATGAAAAACTGTTTTTT.

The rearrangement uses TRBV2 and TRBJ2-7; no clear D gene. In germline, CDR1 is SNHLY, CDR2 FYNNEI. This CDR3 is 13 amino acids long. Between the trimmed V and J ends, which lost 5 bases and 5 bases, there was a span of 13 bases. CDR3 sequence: CASSPPGFNEQYF. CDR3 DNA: TGTGCCAGCAGTCCCCCAGGTTTTAACGAGCAGTACTTC.

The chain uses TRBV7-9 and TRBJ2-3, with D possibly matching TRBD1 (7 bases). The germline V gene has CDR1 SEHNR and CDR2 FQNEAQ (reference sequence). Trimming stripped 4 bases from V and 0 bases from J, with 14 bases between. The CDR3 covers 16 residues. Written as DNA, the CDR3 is TGTGCCAGCAGCTCATACGCGGGACAGAGCACAGATACGCAGTATTTT. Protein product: CASSSYAGQSTDTQYF.

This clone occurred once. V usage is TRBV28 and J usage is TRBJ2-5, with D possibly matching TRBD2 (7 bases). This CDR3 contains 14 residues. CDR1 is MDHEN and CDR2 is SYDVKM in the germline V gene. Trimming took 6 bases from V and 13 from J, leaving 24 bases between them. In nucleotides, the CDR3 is TGTGCCAGCAGCGCTCCTGGGAGGGGGGGACGACCGTACTTC. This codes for CASSAPGRGGRPYF.